Each of the 17 T cell receptor beta chains below was sequenced from the same sample in a study of beta chain features in type 1 diabetes. The isolated RNA, all of it, was reverse transcribed, so expressed TCRB transcripts were what got sequenced. Assay: immunoSEQ multiplex PCR; the TCRdb copy retains only in-frame clones and omits some. Here the sample spans 250,000 to 350,000 clones, 14% being singletons. Material for sequencing was central memory CD4+ T cells from blood. The receptor source for this set is a man aged 25-40 years in good health.

This clone was observed a few times. CDR3 amino acids: CASSLDPTDTQYF. Here the CDR3 DNA reads TGTGCCAGCAGCTTAGATCCTACAGATACGCAGTATTTT. This chain links TRBV7-2 with TRBJ2-3; D remains unclear. The CDR3 extends over 13 amino acids. V lost 1 base and J 3 bases, leaving 5 bases between the germline ends. Germline CDR1 SGHTA, CDR2 FQGNSA.

This chain uses TRBV4-3 with TRBJ2-1; tentatively, D is TRBD1 (5 bases). V lost 2 bases to trimming and J lost 11 bases, with 16 bases between them. The V gene's germline CDR1 is LGHNA and CDR2 YSLEER. The CDR3 consists of 14 residues. The CDR3 protein is CASSQQDSEDKQFF. CDR3 DNA sequence: TGCGCCAGCAGCCAACAAGACTCCGAGGACAAGCAGTTCTTC.

This chain connects TRBV7-2 to TRBJ2-7; 7 bases line up with TRBD1. The CDR3 spans 14 residues. Germline values: CDR1 SGHTA, CDR2 FQGNSA. V gave up 6 bases and J gave up 0 bases; unmatched junction bases: 5. CDR3 sequence reads: CASRPGTDSYEQYF. The CDR3 DNA reads TGTGCCAGCAGACCAGGGACAGACTCCTACGAGCAGTACTTC.

This clone occurred a few times. The DNA of the CDR3 is TGTGCCAGCAGCCCACAACCCGGGGGTGTGAGTTCCTACGAGCAGTACGTC. Translated: CASSPQPGGVSSYEQYV. The rearrangement joins TRBV7-2 to TRBJ2-7; tentatively, D is TRBD2 (6 bases). The germline V and J ends were trimmed by 5 bases and 1 base, with 21 bases remaining between them. Per the germline V gene, CDR1 is SGHTA and CDR2 is FQGNSA. The CDR3 covers 17 residues.

This chain connects TRBV19 to TRBJ1-5; D uncertain. Trimming took 2 bases from V and 4 from J, leaving 9 bases between them. Germline-derived CDR1 and CDR2 are LNHDA and SQIVND (reference sequence). The CDR3 spans 14 residues. The CDR3 DNA reads as TGTGCCAGTAGTATATCGAGGCAAAATCAGCCCCAGCATTTT. The encoded protein is CASSISRQNQPQHF.

The chain joins TRBV4-3 to TRBJ2-1; 9 positions match TRBD1. V trimming: 1 base; J trimming: 8 bases; junction bases outside the gene matches: 6. Germline V CDR1 and CDR2: LGHNA, YSLEER. The CDR3 length is 15 residues. The CDR3 here is CASSQGDRVGDEQFF. CDR3 DNA: TGCGCCAGCAGCCAAGGGGACAGGGTTGGCGATGAGCAGTTCTTC.

V is TRBV19 and J is TRBJ2-5; TRBD1 might be the D (5 bases). The CDR3 covers 15 residues. Trimming took 2 bases from V and 4 from J, leaving 14 bases between them. Germline V gene lookup returns CDR1 LNHDA and CDR2 SQIVND (reference sequence). CDR3 protein: CASSITGRELETQYF. The CDR3 region has the DNA TGTGCCAGTAGTATAACGGGCAGGGAATTAGAGACCCAGTACTTC. The entire variable domain, with the rest obtained from reference TRBV19 and TRBJ2-5, is as follows: DGGITQSPKYLFRKEGQNVTLSCEQNLNHDAMYWYRQDPGQGLRLIYYSQIVNDFQKGDIAEGYSVSREKKESFPLTVTSAQKNPTAFYLCASSITGRELETQYFGPGTRLLVL.

This clone was counted a few times. The chain has TRBV5-6 and TRBJ2-3; 7 bases map to TRBD2. The CDR3 is 15 residues long. After removal of 2 bases from V and 1 base from J, the junction contained 4 bases not matched to a gene. Looked up from germline, CDR1 is SGHDT and CDR2 is YYEEEE. Here the CDR3 DNA reads TGTGCCAGCAGCTTCCGCCTAGCGGGCACAGATACGCAGTATTTT. Translation gives CASSFRLAGTDTQYF. Full variable domain (outside the CDR3, taken from reference TRBV5-6 and TRBJ2-3): DAGVTQSPTHLIKTRGQQVTLRCSPKSGHDTVSWYQQALGQGPQFIFQYYEEEERQRGNFPDRFSGHQFPNYSSELNVNALLLGDSALYLCASSFRLAGTDTQYFGPGTRLTVL.

This sequence joins TRBV7-9 and TRBJ2-5, with D perhaps matching TRBD1 or TRBD2 (5 bases each). Per germline, CDR1 SEHNR and CDR2 FQNEAQ (reference sequence). The CDR3 sequence is 15 residues long. V lost 1 base and J 5 bases, leaving 14 bases between the germline ends. The CDR3 bases are TGTGCCAGCAGCTTAGGCCCCCGGGGACGGGAGACCCAGTACTTC. Translating it yields CASSLGPRGRETQYF.

This clone came up a few times. The rearrangement links TRBV2 to TRBJ2-3; D gene uncertain. CDR3 length equals 13 residues. Trimming stripped 4 bases from V and 6 bases from J, with 11 bases between. Per the germline V gene, CDR1 is SNHLY and CDR2 is FYNNEI. Here the CDR3 reads CASSASLVDTQYF. The CDR3 region has the DNA TGTGCCAGCAGTGCTAGTCTGGTGGATACGCAGTATTTT.

There are a few counts of this clone. The genes are TRBV11-2 and TRBJ2-1, with 10 bases identical to TRBD2. V shed 8 bases, J shed 5 bases, and the junction held 9 bases outside the gene matches. In germline, CDR1 is SGHAT, CDR2 FQNNGV. This CDR3 is built from 15 residues. The CDR3 nucleotides read TGTGCCAGCTCCCGAGGGAGCGGGAGGGACAATGAGCAGTTCTTC. Protein sequence: CASSRGSGRDNEQFF.

This clone has just a few counts. Different DNA sequences within this sample yield the same CDR3. This chain joins TRBV5-1 and TRBJ1-4; D ambiguous. The CDR3 spans 14 residues. V lost 0 bases and J lost 6, with 9 bases in between. Germline V gene lookup returns CDR1 SGHRS and CDR2 YFSETQ. For the CDR3, the DNA is TGCGCCAGCAGCTTGGGGGGAGCCGATGAAAAACTGTTTTTT. This gives the protein CASSLGGADEKLFF.

This clone was observed a handful of times. V and J are TRBV7-2 and TRBJ1-3; maybe TRBD1 (6 bases). The CDR3 loop spans 17 amino acids. CDR1 and CDR2 from the germline V gene are SGHTA and FQGNSA. V was clipped by 1 base and J by 0 bases, with 13 bases between them. The CDR3 reads CASSLVWGLSSGNTIYF. In DNA form, the CDR3 reads TGTGCCAGCAGCTTAGTTTGGGGGCTGAGCTCTGGAAACACCATATATTTT.

Only a few counts were recorded for this clone. The rearrangement joins TRBV5-4 to TRBJ1-1; 9 bases map to TRBD1. CDR3 length: 16 amino acids. The ends lost 1 base at V and 0 bases at J; junction bases unmatched: 4. The germline CDR1 and CDR2 sequences are SGHNT and YYREEE (reference sequence). CDR3 region: CASSLPGQGMNTEAFF. CDR3 nucleotides: TGTGCCAGCAGCTTGCCGGGACAGGGAATGAACACTGAAGCTTTCTTT.

This clone has just a few counts. For the CDR3, the DNA is TGTGCCAGCAGCTTACAGTATGGCTACACCTTC. This codes for CASSLQYGYTF. The chain recombines TRBV7-9 with TRBJ1-2; D not resolved. V was clipped by 2 bases and J by 5 bases, with 3 bases between them. The CDR3 is made up of 11 amino acids. Germline values: CDR1 SEHNR, CDR2 FQNEAQ (reference sequence).

V gene TRBV5-4 combines with J gene TRBJ1-3; D may be TRBD1 (6 bases). CDR3 size: 15 residues. V was trimmed by 2 bases and J by 3 bases, leaving 12 bases between them. CDR1 SGHNT and CDR2 YYREEE come from the germline V gene (reference sequence). The DNA of the CDR3 is TGTGCCAGCAGCTTTAACAGGGCATATGGAAACACCATATATTTT. Its protein is CASSFNRAYGNTIYF.

The rearrangement uses TRBV10-3 and TRBJ1-1; D not resolved. The V end lost 6 bases, the J end lost 0 bases, and 5 bases lay between the germline ends. CDR3 size: 12 residues. Per the germline V gene, CDR1 is ENHRY and CDR2 is SYGVKD. This CDR3 reads CAIRAVNTEAFF. The CDR3 DNA reads as TGTGCCATCAGAGCCGTGAACACTGAAGCTTTCTTT.